These 30 T cell receptor beta chains were sequenced from one sample in a study of naive and memory T cell subsets. Whole-study findings and limits: Especially in CD8 cells, naive repertoires contained a few larger clonotypes, possibly CD45RA-re-expressing memory cells.

Two oligonucleotides, mixed equimolar, formed the beta constant-region primer covering TRBC1 and TRBC2. Four rounds of PCR amplified the ligated cDNA using nested alpha and beta constant-region primers plus SP2. TCRdb itself ran the UMI-ligation and nested PCR reads through MiXCR, one entry per CDR3 protein. The table shows about 90,000 distinct CDR3 sequences, with 10% to 12% occurring only once. The antigens of these receptors remain unknown. The source material was naive CD4+ T cells from blood. These receptors were taken from a human donor in good health.

This clonotype was seen only a few times. The chain couples TRBV19 to TRBJ1-5, with a possible D match to TRBD1 (5 bases). Trimming removed 7 bases from V and 0 bases from J, with 16 bases in between. Germline loops: CDR1 LNHDA, CDR2 SQIVND (reference sequence). There are 16 residues in the CDR3. The CDR3 coding sequence is TGTGCCAGTACGATTCGGTCGGGGGGTAGCAATCAGCCCCAGCATTTT. Its translation is CASTIRSGGSNQPQHF.

The sample holds many counts of this clonotype. The genes are TRBV6-2 or TRBV6-3 and TRBJ2-1; possible D gene TRBD2, 5 bases. With 2 bases removed from V and 0 bases from J, the gap between germline ends came to 8 bases. The CDR3 length is 15 residues. The germline gives CDR1 MNHEY, CDR2 SVGEGT. CDR3 DNA: TGTGCCAGCAGTTACGGGAGTAACTCCTACAATGAGCAGTTCTTC. Translated, it gives CASSYGSNSYNEQFF.

This clonotype was recorded a few times. The CDR3 protein is CASSEASTPSYEQYF. The CDR3, as DNA: TGTGCCAGCAGTGAAGCCTCCACCCCGTCCTACGAGCAGTACTTC. This chain connects TRBV25-1 to TRBJ2-7; D uncertain. The length of the CDR3 is 15 residues. Germline V CDR1 and CDR2: MGHDK, SYGVNS. With 2 bases removed from V and 1 base from J, the gap between germline ends came to 12 bases.

DNA of the CDR3: TGTGCCAGCAGTGCGCCGGGACCTATGCGGAGGGCAGATACGCAGTATTTT. Translating it yields CASSAPGPMRRADTQYF. The rearrangement uses TRBV6-2 or TRBV6-3 and TRBJ2-3; weak D call: TRBD2 (6 bases). Trimming shortened V by 5 bases and J by 4 bases, and 22 bases separated the two germline ends. Per the germline V gene, CDR1 is MNHEY and CDR2 is SVGEGT. The CDR3 covers 17 residues.

This clonotype has at least ten counts. This chain joins TRBV27 and TRBJ2-1; 8 bases match TRBD2. Trimming cost V 5 bases and J 7 bases; bases outside gene matches: 13. CDR3 length: 16 amino acids. The germline V gene has CDR1 MNHEY and CDR2 SMNVEV (reference sequence). In nucleotides, the CDR3 is TGTGCCAGCAGTACCTCTGGGAGCGGGAGCGTAAATGAGCAGTTCTTC. Its protein product is CASSTSGSGSVNEQFF.

This clonotype was counted many times. The rearrangement links TRBV6-2 or TRBV6-3 to TRBJ2-5; D is perhaps TRBD1 (6 bases). The CDR3 is made up of 14 amino acids. Trimming stripped 6 bases from V and 0 bases from J, with 11 bases between. The V gene's germline CDR1 is MNHEY and CDR2 SVGEGT. The CDR3 loop is CASRWTENQETQYF. In DNA, the CDR3 is TGTGCCAGCAGATGGACAGAGAACCAAGAGACCCAGTACTTC.

This clonotype was picked up a small number of times. The chain joins TRBV20-1 to TRBJ2-3, with 11 bases fitting TRBD2. This CDR3 has 16 amino acids. V was pared by 1 base and J by 7 bases, with 10 bases of the junction left unmatched. The V gene's germline CDR1 is DFQATT and CDR2 SNEGSKA (reference sequence). CDR3 loop: CSARAHETSGTNTQYF. DNA of the CDR3: TGCAGTGCTAGAGCGCACGAGACTAGCGGGACAAATACGCAGTATTTT.

This clonotype has more than one count but fewer than ten. V gene TRBV7-6 combines with J gene TRBJ2-3; D not resolved. The V gene's germline CDR1 is SGHVS and CDR2 FNYEAQ. V gave up 0 bases and J gave up 3 bases, with 4 bases separating them. The CDR3 is 13 residues long. The CDR3 sequence is CASSLARTDTQYF. The CDR3 DNA sequence: TGTGCCAGCAGCTTAGCCCGAACAGATACGCAGTATTTT.

This clonotype was observed at least ten times. The chain uses TRBV18 and TRBJ1-5; D not certain. Germline lookup yields CDR1 KGHSH and CDR2 LQKENI. Trimming left V 4 bases short and J 4 bases short, with 11 bases between. CDR3 size: 14 residues. The CDR3 nucleotides are TGTGCCAGCTCACGCGATAAAGTTAATCAGCCCCAGCATTTT. Amino acid sequence: CASSRDKVNQPQHF.

This clonotype was counted between two and nine times. This rearrangement joins TRBV14 to TRBJ2-7; TRBD2 is a possible D gene (6 bases). This CDR3 is 12 amino acids long. The germline V gene has CDR1 SGHDN and CDR2 FVKESK. The V gene lost 3 bases and the J gene lost 7 bases, with 10 bases spanning the gap. Here the CDR3 DNA reads TGTGCCAGCAGCCACGGGAGAGGGGAGCAGTACTTC. Translating gives CASSHGRGEQYF.

The CDR3 sequence: CASSLDPSKLFF. CDR3 sequence (DNA): TGTGCCAGCAGCTTAGACCCCAGTAAACTGTTTTTT. The genes are TRBV11-3 and TRBJ1-4; D uncertain. CDR1 and CDR2 from the germline V gene are SGHNT and YENEEA. The CDR3 is 12 amino acids. The V gene lost 0 bases and the J gene lost 11 bases, with 7 bases spanning the gap. Full variable domain (outside the CDR3, taken from reference TRBV11-3 and TRBJ1-4): EAGVVQSPRYKIIEKKQPVAFWCNPISGHNTLYWYLQNLGQGPELLIRYENEEAVDDSQLPKDRFSAERLKGVDSTLKIQPAELGDSAVYLCASSLDPSKLFFGSGTQLSVL.

The sample holds a few counts of this clonotype. CDR3 DNA sequence: TGCAGTGCTAGAGGGGGGTTAGCAACAGATACGCAGTATTTT. It translates to CSARGGLATDTQYF. This chain connects TRBV20-1 to TRBJ2-3; D could derive from TRBD1 or TRBD2 (5 bases each). V was pared by 1 base and J by 3 bases, with 11 bases between. The CDR3 loop spans 14 amino acids. Germline CDR1 is DFQATT and CDR2 is SNEGSKA (reference sequence).

In DNA form, the CDR3 reads TGTGCCAGCAGCTTGCTGGGGGGAGGCACTGAAGCTTTCTTT. This sequence encodes CASSLLGGGTEAFF. The genes are TRBV2 and TRBJ1-1, with a possible D match to TRBD1 (5 bases). The CDR3 length is 14 residues. Per the germline V gene, CDR1 is SNHLY and CDR2 is FYNNEI. The V and J ends lost 6 bases and 4 bases respectively, with 15 bases between them.

This clonotype showed up just a few times. This sequence joins TRBV13 and TRBJ2-1, with a weak D call TRBD2 (5 bases). V lost 2 bases, J lost 1 base, and 9 bases lay in between. CDR3 length: 15 residues. CDR1 and CDR2 from the germline V gene are PRHDT and FYEKMQ (reference sequence). CDR3 amino acids: CASSLRRRSYNEQFF. The CDR3 DNA sequence: TGTGCCAGCAGCTTACGTAGGAGGTCCTACAATGAGCAGTTCTTC.

This clonotype has only a few counts. This chain joins TRBV10-3 and TRBJ2-3; 15 bases are a match to TRBD2. The germline V gene encodes CDR1 ENHRY and CDR2 SYGVKD. This CDR3 spans 16 amino acids. Trimming cost V 5 bases and J 8 bases; bases outside gene matches: 8. The CDR3 DNA is TGTGCCATCAGTTTCGGACTAGCGGGAGGGTTGGCTACGCAGTATTTT. Amino acids: CAISFGLAGGLATQYF.

The sample holds a few counts of this clonotype. CDR3 DNA sequence: TGTGCCAGTTTTACAGGGGGCGCCTCCTTTGAAGCTTTCTTT. This encodes CASFTGGASFEAFF. The chain carries TRBV28 and TRBJ1-1; 9 nucleotides align to TRBD1. Per the germline V gene, CDR1 is MDHEN and CDR2 is SYDVKM. V dropped 9 bases and J dropped 7; count of bases not matched to a gene: 12. The CDR3 sequence is 14 residues long.

The chain combines TRBV12-3 or TRBV12-4 with TRBJ1-5, with D hard to call. The CDR3 has 15 amino acids. Deletions cut 2 bases from V and 3 bases from J, with 11 bases between. CDR3: CASSLLDPSNQPQHF. CDR3 nucleotides: TGTGCCAGCAGTTTACTGGATCCGTCCAATCAGCCCCAGCATTTT.

The table lists this clonotype with a few counts. The rearrangement joins TRBV20-1 to TRBJ2-5; 7 bases align to TRBD2. With V trimmed by 0 bases and J by 2 bases, 9 bases remained unmatched. The CDR3 is made up of 16 amino acids. Germline CDR1 reads DFQATT; CDR2 reads SNEGSKA (reference sequence). The CDR3 reads CSARDGGGWEQETQYF. CDR3 coding DNA: TGCAGTGCTAGAGATGGCGGGGGATGGGAGCAAGAGACCCAGTACTTC.

V usage is TRBV6-2 or TRBV6-3 and J usage is TRBJ2-3; no clear D gene. Per the germline V gene, CDR1 is MNHEY and CDR2 is SVGEGT. The CDR3 has 12 amino acids. Trimming shortened V by 8 bases and J by 2 bases, and 8 bases separated the two germline ends. Here the CDR3 reads CASGRHTDTQYF. In nucleotides, the CDR3 is TGTGCCAGCGGACGTCACACAGATACGCAGTATTTT.

This chain links TRBV7-9 with TRBJ1-2, with a tentative D call TRBD1 (6 bases). The CDR3 consists of 15 residues. The V gene lost 3 bases and the J gene lost 2 bases, with 13 bases spanning the gap. The germline gives CDR1 SEHNR, CDR2 FQNEAQ (reference sequence). For the CDR3, the DNA is TGTGCCAGCAGCTTGGGTAGGGGGGCCAACTATGGCTACACCTTC. As protein: CASSLGRGANYGYTF.

The rearrangement links TRBV2 to TRBJ2-2, with 7 bases identical to TRBD1. Germline CDR1 SNHLY, CDR2 FYNNEI. V trimming: 5 bases; J trimming: 4 bases; junction bases outside the gene matches: 4. The CDR3 is 14 amino acids. The CDR3, as DNA: TGTGCCAGCAGTCGACAGGGTTCCACCGGGGAGCTGTTTTTT. It is translated as CASSRQGSTGELFF.

J is TRBJ2-6 and V is TRBV7-2, with 11 bases aligning to TRBD1. V lost 2 bases to trimming and J lost 0 bases; unmatched junction nucleotides: 6. The CDR3 spans 19 residues. The V gene's germline CDR1 is SGHTA and CDR2 FQGNSA. The CDR3 is CASSLKGTGGGSGANVLTF. CDR3 in DNA: TGTGCCAGCAGCTTAAAGGGGACAGGGGGGGGCTCTGGGGCCAACGTCCTGACTTTC.

This clonotype was counted between two and nine times. This sequence joins TRBV20-1 and TRBJ2-1; 9 nucleotides agree with TRBD2. Per the germline V gene, CDR1 is DFQATT and CDR2 is SNEGSKA (reference sequence). The trim removed 6 bases at V and 8 bases at J, leaving 17 bases unmatched. The CDR3 sequence is 16 residues long. Here the CDR3 DNA reads TGCAGTGCCTACGATTTCCTAGCGGGGAGTATCGATGAGCAGTTCTTC. Encoded protein: CSAYDFLAGSIDEQFF.

This clonotype has at least ten counts. The chain is built from TRBV9 and TRBJ2-5; 7 nucleotides line up with TRBD2. With 3 bases clipped from V and 2 bases from J, the junction kept 10 bases outside the gene matches. Germline CDR1 is SGDLS and CDR2 is YYNGEE. The CDR3 consists of 16 residues. CDR3 sequence reads: CASSAIPTSLQETQYF. CDR3 DNA: TGTGCCAGCAGCGCGATCCCGACTAGCTTACAAGAGACCCAGTACTTC. The full variable domain, in which reference TRBV9 and TRBJ2-5 provide the parts outside the CDR3, is DSGVTQTPKHLITATGQRVTLRCSPRSGDLSVYWYQQSLDQGLQFLIQYYNGEERAKGNILERFSAQQFPDLHSELNLSSLELGDSALYFCASSAIPTSLQETQYFGPGTRLLVL.

Only a few counts were recorded for this clonotype. J is TRBJ2-7 and V is TRBV12-3 or TRBV12-4, with TRBD1 matching 7 bases. The CDR3 consists of 12 residues. V gave up 5 bases and J gave up 4 bases; unmatched junction bases: 2. The CDR3: CASSTRGYEQYF. In DNA form, the CDR3 reads TGTGCCAGCAGTACCAGGGGGTACGAGCAGTACTTC.

This clonotype was counted a few times. The rearrangement joins TRBV29-1 to TRBJ1-1; the D is unclear. V was pared by 6 bases and J by 3 bases, with 14 bases between. The CDR3 spans 13 residues. Germline V gene sequence: CDR1 SQVTM, CDR2 ANQGSEA. The CDR3 here is CSVGGGQDTEAFF. The CDR3 DNA reads as TGCAGCGTCGGCGGAGGGCAGGACACTGAAGCTTTCTTT.

V gene TRBV6-2 or TRBV6-3 combines with J gene TRBJ1-2; D is perhaps TRBD1 (6 bases). Between the trimmed V and J ends, which lost 6 bases and 2 bases, there was a span of 13 bases. This CDR3 contains 14 residues. From germline, CDR1 is MNHEY and CDR2 SVGEGT. The CDR3 loop reads CASSRLTGNYGYTF. In DNA form, the CDR3 reads TGTGCCAGCAGCCGCCTGACAGGAAACTATGGCTACACCTTC.

This clonotype has ten or more counts. CDR3 coding DNA: TGTGCCACCAGTGCCCCAGAATCTACCTCAGATACGCAGTATTTT. It specifies CATSAPESTSDTQYF. This chain connects TRBV24-1 to TRBJ2-3; D is uncertain. Germline V gene data show CDR1 as KGHDR and CDR2 as SFDVKD. The CDR3 is 15 amino acids. V dropped 5 bases and J dropped 4 bases, with 15 bases sitting between them.

This clonotype appeared a few times. The rearrangement joins TRBV19 to TRBJ2-4, with a tentative D call TRBD1 (6 bases). This CDR3 comprises 14 residues. The V gene lost 2 bases and the J gene lost 2 bases, with 7 bases spanning the gap. Germline CDR1 LNHDA, CDR2 SQIVND (reference sequence). The CDR3 protein is CASSITGTKNIQYF. DNA of the CDR3: TGTGCCAGTAGTATAACAGGGACCAAAAACATTCAGTACTTC.

The chain has TRBV4-3 and TRBJ2-3, with D maybe TRBD2 (6 bases). CDR3 size: 13 residues. Germline V gene data show CDR1 as LGHNA and CDR2 as YSLEER. The V and J ends lost 0 bases and 10 bases respectively, with 11 bases between them. CDR3 amino acids: CASSQDWGDSQYF. The CDR3 DNA follows: TGCGCCAGCAGCCAAGATTGGGGGGACTCGCAGTATTTT.